The next 11 T cell receptor beta chains were all read from a single sample in a study of T-cell memory formation after mild COVID-19. TCRdb ran MiXCR on the 5' RACE reads and lists one entry per CDR3 protein. The profile covers 85,000 to 120,000 distinct CDR3 sequences, with over 15% appearing a single time and approximately 28% taken by the ten largest. The sequenced sample was PBMCs or a T cell subset sorted from them (not recorded which). Every receptor here comes from an adult woman who had mild COVID-19 (a few samples of this study predate the infection). Cell type and time point are not known.

This clonotype turned up a few times. The chain has TRBV6-5 and TRBJ1-2; maybe TRBD1 (5 bases). Germline V gene sequence: CDR1 MNHEY, CDR2 SVGAGI. V shed 5 bases and J shed 8 bases, with 12 bases lying between them. This CDR3 is built from 12 residues. The CDR3 reads CASSNGGGGYTF. The CDR3 coding sequence is TGTGCCAGCAGTAATGGGGGAGGGGGCTACACCTTC.

Only a few counts were recorded for this clonotype. V is TRBV7-9 and J is TRBJ1-5, with a possible D match to TRBD1 (5 bases). V was shortened by 5 bases and J by 5 bases, with 25 bases between the two germline ends. This CDR3 is built from 18 residues. Germline V CDR1 and CDR2: SEHNR, FQNEAQ (reference sequence). The CDR3 DNA reads TGTGCCAGCAGCCGAAGGGACGCTAGAGCCGGGGACGATCAGCCCCAGCATTTT. Encoded protein: CASSRRDARAGDDQPQHF. Combining the CDR3 with reference TRBV7-9 and TRBJ1-5 gives the whole variable domain DTGVSQNPRHKITKRGQNVTFRCDPISEHNRLYWYRQTLGQGPEFLTYFQNEAQLEKSRLLSDRFSAERPKGSFSTLEIQRTEQGDSAMYLCASSRRDARAGDDQPQHFGDGTRLSIL.

This clonotype has just a few counts. The chain uses TRBV4-1 and TRBJ2-7, with 7 bases lining up with TRBD1. The CDR3 is made up of 14 amino acids. CDR1 MGHRA and CDR2 YSYEKL come from the germline V gene. The V gene end was trimmed by 1 base and the J gene end by 1 base; junction bases not matched to a gene: 1. The CDR3, as DNA: TGCGCCAGCAGCCAAGGACAGGGTTCCTACGAGCAGTACTTC. It yields the protein CASSQGQGSYEQYF.

The chain carries TRBV20-1 and TRBJ2-7; tentative D call: TRBD2 (5 bases). CDR1 is DFQATT, CDR2 SNEGSKA, per germline (reference sequence). The CDR3 is made up of 15 amino acids. Trimming removed 3 bases at V and 1 base at J, with 16 bases between. The CDR3 spells CSARRLGSWSYEQYF. The CDR3 nucleotides read TGCAGTGCTAGGCGTTTAGGGAGTTGGTCCTACGAGCAGTACTTC.

This clonotype is a singleton in its sample. The genes are TRBV4-2 and TRBJ1-6, with D unclear. This CDR3 comprises 14 residues. CDR1 is LGHNA and CDR2 is YNFKEQ in the germline V gene. Trimming stripped 8 bases from V and 8 bases from J, with 16 bases between. The CDR3 DNA follows: TGTGCCAGCCGCTCCTTCCGGGGAGATTCACCCCTCCACTTT. Its protein is CASRSFRGDSPLHF.

This clonotype appeared a few times. The chain joins TRBV27 to TRBJ1-1; D is possibly TRBD1 (6 bases). This CDR3 has 14 amino acids. Germline loops: CDR1 MNHEY, CDR2 SMNVEV (reference sequence). V shed 3 bases and J shed 0 bases, with 8 bases lying between them. The CDR3 loop reads CASSLDSMNTEAFF. CDR3 DNA sequence: TGTGCCAGCAGTTTGGACAGTATGAACACTGAAGCTTTCTTT.

There are a few counts of this clonotype. The chain links TRBV7-6 to TRBJ2-7; 7 bases line up with TRBD1. The CDR3 is 14 amino acids. V lost 2 bases and J lost 2; bases outside the gene matches: 3. Germline lookup yields CDR1 SGHVS and CDR2 FNYEAQ. CDR3 DNA sequence: TGTGCCAGCAGCTTATATACAGGGGCCTACGAGCAGTACTTC. This gives the protein CASSLYTGAYEQYF. Filled out from reference TRBV7-6 and TRBJ2-7, the complete variable domain reads GAGVSQSPRYKVTKRGQDVALRCDPISGHVSLYWYRQALGQGPEFLTYFNYEAQQDKSGLPNDRFSAERPEGSISTLTIQRTEQRDSAMYRCASSLYTGAYEQYFGPGTRLTVT.

This clonotype was seen many times. The chain employs TRBV7-2 and TRBJ1-3; perhaps TRBD1 as D (5 bases). The germline V gene encodes CDR1 SGHTA and CDR2 FQGNSA. Trimming took off 2 bases at V and 2 bases at J, with 10 bases between the two ends. This CDR3 has 15 amino acids. CDR3 sequence reads: CASSLQGTTGNTIYF. In DNA form, the CDR3 reads TGTGCCAGCAGCTTACAAGGGACGACTGGAAACACCATATATTTT.

This clonotype was counted only a few times. This sequence joins TRBV28 and TRBJ1-1; maybe TRBD1 (5 bases). Between the trimmed V and J ends, which lost 3 bases and 3 bases, there was a span of 14 bases. The V gene's germline CDR1 is MDHEN and CDR2 SYDVKM. The CDR3 has 15 amino acids. CDR3 sequence reads: CASSLGRGHDTEAFF. In DNA, the CDR3 is TGTGCCAGCAGTTTGGGACGGGGTCATGACACTGAAGCTTTCTTT.

The chain has TRBV4-2 and TRBJ2-1; 16 bases agree with TRBD2. Trimming removed 3 bases from V and 6 bases from J; junction bases left unmatched: 8. The CDR3 sequence is 18 residues long. Per the germline V gene, CDR1 is LGHNA and CDR2 is YNFKEQ. CDR3 residues: CASSQGLAGGPGSNEQFF. The CDR3 DNA is TGTGCCAGCAGCCAGGGACTAGCGGGAGGGCCAGGAAGCAATGAGCAGTTCTTC.

This clonotype appeared a few times. The genes are TRBV5-6 and TRBJ2-7; 7 nucleotides line up with TRBD2. Germline V gene sequence: CDR1 SGHDT, CDR2 YYEEEE. The ends lost 6 bases at V and 4 bases at J; junction bases unmatched: 4. CDR3 length: 12 residues. In DNA form, the CDR3 reads TGTGCCAGCACCTGGGGGGGGTACGAGCAGTACTTC. This gives the protein CASTWGGYEQYF.